This T cell receptor beta chain was identified in a study of cytomegalovirus exposure and HLA in healthy donors. Study results and caveats: Published work reported that the classifier diagnosed cytomegalovirus status with high specificity and sensitivity.

J was trimmed by 10 bases and V by 0 bases; bases with no gene match: 7. Germline V gives CDR1 LNHNV, CDR2 YYDKDF (reference sequence). The CDR3 extends over 14 amino acids. Some clones are missing from TCRdb's copy, which holds only in-frame ones; the method was immunoSEQ multiplex PCR. The data contain tens of thousands of clones, approximately 94% of them singletons. With respect to this clone: Its target is not known.

The donors were members of the validation cohort comprising over a hundred subjects, separate from the approximately 670-subject first cohort. The sample taken for sequencing was PBMCs. The rearrangement joins TRBV15 to TRBJ1-1; 8 bases map to TRBD1. This TCR came from a woman aged 25 to 39 in good health and CMV-seronegative. The CDR3 DNA reads TGTGCCACCAGCAGAGATAAGTTCAGGGGGCCAGCTTTCTTT. This encodes CATSRDKFRGPAFF.